The clone carrying this T cell receptor beta chain has a handful of counts. These data come from a study of cytomegalovirus exposure and HLA in healthy donors. This CDR3 is built from 13 residues. Trimming cost V 3 bases and J 3 bases, with 9 bases left between them. Germline-derived CDR1 and CDR2 are SGHTA and FQGNSA. PCR primers comprised 60 Vbeta and 13 Jbeta primers. Assay used: immunoSEQ multiplex PCR; TCRdb lists only in-frame clones, some missing. This sample carries about 140,000 clones, about 80% of them seen once, and the ten largest clones take 1.5% to 2%. The receptor comes from a woman aged 40 to 50 in good health and CMV-seronegative. The source material was PBMCs. V and J are TRBV7-2 and TRBJ2-7; D is undetermined. The CDR3 nucleotides read TGTGCCAGCAGCTTCGCGACTGGCTACGAGCAGTACTTC. Amino acid sequence: CASSFATGYEQYF.